Described below is a single TCR beta chain sequence and its context. Its target is unknown. The data are from a study of cytomegalovirus exposure and HLA in healthy donors. Notes on the study in general: An analysis done earlier found most TCR beta V segments productive about 87% or about 30% of the time.

PCR primers comprised 60 Vbeta and 13 Jbeta primers. Libraries were prepared by immunoSEQ multiplex PCR; TCRdb keeps only in-frame clonotypes and omits some of them. This sample has just under 95,000 clones; over 75% occur once, and the top ten carry under 8%. This CDR3 is 14 amino acids long. The germline CDR1 and CDR2 sequences are SGDLS and YYNGEE. Germline trimming cut 4 bases from V and 3 bases from J; bases unmatched to any gene: 5. The sequence derives from a man aged 45-65 years in good health and CMV-seropositive. The rearrangement uses TRBV9 and TRBJ1-1; TRBD1 agrees at 8 bases. Sequenced input: PBMCs. The CDR3 DNA follows: TGTGCCAGCAGCTCAGGACAGGGCTACACTGAAGCTTTCTTT. The encoded protein is CASSSGQGYTEAFF. Filled out from reference TRBV9 and TRBJ1-1, the complete variable domain reads DSGVTQTPKHLITATGQRVTLRCSPRSGDLSVYWYQQSLDQGLQFLIQYYNGEERAKGNILERFSAQQFPDLHSELNLSSLELGDSALYFCASSSGQGYTEAFFGQGTRLTVV.